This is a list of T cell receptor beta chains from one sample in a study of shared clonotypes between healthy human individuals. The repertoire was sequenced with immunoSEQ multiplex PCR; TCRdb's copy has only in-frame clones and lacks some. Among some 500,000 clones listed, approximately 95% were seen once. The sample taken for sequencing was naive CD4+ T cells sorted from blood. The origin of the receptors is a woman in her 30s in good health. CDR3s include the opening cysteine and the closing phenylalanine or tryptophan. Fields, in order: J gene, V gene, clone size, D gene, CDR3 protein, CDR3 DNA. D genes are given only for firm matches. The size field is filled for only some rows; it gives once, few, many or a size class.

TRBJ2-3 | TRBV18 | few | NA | CASQKGGEDTQYF | TGTGCCAGCCAGAAGGGTGGGGAAGATACGCAGTATTTT
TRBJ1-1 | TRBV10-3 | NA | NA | CAISERAEVNTEAFF | TGTGCCATCAGTGAGAGGGCGGAGGTGAACACTGAAGCTTTCTTT
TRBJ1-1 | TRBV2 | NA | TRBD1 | CASRRDSAEGAEAFF | TGTGCCAGCAGACGGGACAGCGCCGAGGGGGCTGAAGCTTTCTTT
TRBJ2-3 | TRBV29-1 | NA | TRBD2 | CSVSAGGVGTDTQYF | TGCAGCGTTTCAGCGGGAGGGGTTGGCACAGATACGCAGTATTTT
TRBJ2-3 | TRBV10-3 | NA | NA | CAISETGTSDTQYF | TGTGCCATCAGTGAAACCGGGACTTCAGATACGCAGTATTTT
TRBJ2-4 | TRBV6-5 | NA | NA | CASSPSLLAKNIQYF | TGTGCCAGCAGTCCGTCGCTCCTAGCCAAAAACATTCAGTACTTC
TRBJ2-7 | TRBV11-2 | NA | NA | CASSYNRGTSSNYEQYF | TGTGCCAGCAGCTACAATCGTGGTACTAGCTCAAATTACGAGCAGTACTTC
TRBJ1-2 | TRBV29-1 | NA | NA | CSVVSRANYGYTF | TGCAGCGTTGTTTCCAGGGCGAACTATGGCTACACCTTC
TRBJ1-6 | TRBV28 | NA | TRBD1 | CASSPGTGSSPLHF | TGTGCCAGCAGTCCCGGGACAGGAAGTTCACCCCTCCACTTT
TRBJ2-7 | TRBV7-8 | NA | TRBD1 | CASCGHWTGAYEQYF | TGTGCCAGCTGCGGACACTGGACAGGGGCCTACGAGCAGTACTTC
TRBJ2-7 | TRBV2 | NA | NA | CATVGDGLEQYF | TGTGCCACCGTGGGAGATGGCCTCGAGCAGTACTTC
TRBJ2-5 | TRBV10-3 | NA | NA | CAIRARGGNQETQYF | TGTGCCATCAGGGCCAGGGGAGGCAACCAAGAGACCCAGTACTTC
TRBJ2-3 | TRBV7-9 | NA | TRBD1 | CASSSGTGVADTQYF | TGTGCCAGCAGCTCCGGGACAGGGGTCGCAGATACGCAGTATTTT